The 9 T cell receptor beta chains below were found in one sample sequenced in a study of T cells in Graves' hyperthyroidism and ophthalmopathy. Amplified regions were TCR beta CDR3 sequences from RNA transcripts. Using the HTBI primer set, a first-round RT-PCR was run on the TCR CDR3. TCRdb re-called the multiplex PCR reads through MiXCR, storing one row per CDR3 protein. Here the sample spans about half a million distinct CDR3 sequences, roughly a quarter being singletons. Source material: blood. The receptor set was obtained from a woman aged 25 to 39 with Graves' ophthalmopathy.

The V call is TRBV2, the J call TRBJ1-1, with a weak D call TRBD1 (5 bases). Germline CDR1 is SNHLY and CDR2 is FYNNEI. The CDR3 covers 14 residues. V shed 7 bases and J shed 8 bases, with 20 bases lying between them. The DNA for the CDR3 is TGTGCCAGCAAGGGGAAGGTTTCTTTCACCGAAGCTTTCTTT. Its protein is CASKGKVSFTEAFF.

The chain uses TRBV11-1 and TRBJ1-2, with D possibly matching TRBD1 (6 bases). V lost 8 bases and J 10 bases, leaving 23 bases between the germline ends. This CDR3 has 14 amino acids. The germline V gene has CDR1 SGHAT and CDR2 FQDESV (reference sequence). The CDR3 here is CASYFREKGGNYTF. CDR3 nucleotides: TGTGCCAGCTATTTTCGAGAAAAAGGGGGAAACTACACCTTC.

This clonotype has a handful of counts. The rearrangement joins TRBV7-9 to TRBJ2-7, with no clear D. The length of the CDR3 is 13 residues. In germline, CDR1 is SEHNR, CDR2 FQNEAQ (reference sequence). Trimming cost V 5 bases and J 2 bases, with 10 bases left between them. The CDR3 coding sequence is TGTGCCAGCAGCCCCCCTGATGCCTACGAGCAGTACTTC. Translating gives CASSPPDAYEQYF.

Comment on this clonotype: A read error may be the cause here, since a much bigger clone is one base away. No conserved phenylalanine or tryptophan ends this CDR3, so it is likely a read error. The chain uses TRBV29-1 and TRBJ1-2; D not certain. Germline assignment: CDR1 SQVTM and CDR2 ANQGSEA. The CDR3 runs 13 residues. V lost 4 bases, J lost 1 base, and 10 bases lay in between. This chain's CDR3 is CSVGQLINYGYTV. CDR3 DNA sequence: TGCAGCGTTGGGCAGCTCATTAACTATGGCTACACCGTC.

This clonotype was counted at least ten times. J is TRBJ2-5 and V is TRBV19, with TRBD2 identical over 9 bases. CDR3 length: 15 amino acids. V gave up 4 bases and J gave up 4 bases; unmatched junction bases: 7. CDR1 and CDR2 from the germline V gene are LNHDA and SQIVND (reference sequence). The CDR3 coding sequence is TGTGCCAGTAGTAGTCAGCGGGGGGCACGAGAGACCCAGTACTTC. Protein sequence: CASSSQRGARETQYF.

The chain couples TRBV6-1 to TRBJ2-5, with D tentatively TRBD2 (5 bases). The CDR3 runs to 15 residues. Looked up from germline, CDR1 is MNHNS and CDR2 is SASEGT. With 3 bases removed from V and 4 bases from J, the gap between germline ends came to 15 bases. The DNA for the CDR3 is TGTGCCAGCAGTGACCGGGGATATATCCCAGAGACCCAGTACTTC. It specifies CASSDRGYIPETQYF.

Many counts were recorded for this clonotype. This chain's CDR3 is CAWSATGMEGYTF. The CDR3 DNA is TGTGCCTGGAGTGCGACAGGGATGGAAGGCTACACCTTC. This chain joins TRBV30 and TRBJ1-2; 7 nucleotides line up with TRBD1. V was pared by 1 base and J by 8 bases, with 7 bases of the junction left unmatched. This CDR3 has 13 amino acids. The germline CDR1 and CDR2 sequences are GTSNPN and SVGIG (reference sequence).

Turning to this clonotype: This clone may be a read error of a much larger clone one base away. The chain is built from TRBV10-3 and TRBJ2-7; D is unclear. CDR3 length: 13 amino acids. The V and J ends lost 0 bases and 6 bases respectively, with 9 bases between them. Germline CDR1 and CDR2: ENHRY and SYGVKD. The CDR3, as DNA: TGTGCCATCAGTGAGTCGAAGGGTTCCGAGCAGTACTTC. This sequence encodes CAISESKGSEQYF.

The rearrangement links TRBV3-1 to TRBJ1-2, with 10 nucleotides matching TRBD1. Germline V gene sequence: CDR1 LGHDT, CDR2 YNNKEL (reference sequence). The CDR3 covers 15 residues. V gave up 4 bases and J gave up 4 bases; unmatched junction bases: 6. Here the CDR3 reads CASSLRDRGAYGYTF. CDR3 DNA sequence: TGTGCCAGCAGCCTGCGGGACAGGGGTGCCTATGGCTACACCTTC. Full variable domain (rest looked up from reference TRBV3-1 and TRBJ1-2): DTAVSQTPKYLVTQMGNDKSIKCEQNLGHDTMYWYKQDSKKFLKIMFSYNNKELIINETVPNRFSPKSPDKAHLNLHINSLELGDSAVYFCASSLRDRGAYGYTFGSGTRLTVV.